Included here is one TCR beta chain sequence, with context. Its specificity is not known. Some clones are missing from TCRdb's copy, which holds only in-frame ones; the method was immunoSEQ multiplex PCR. The table includes 60,000 or so clones, 85% to 95% detected once. The CDR3 runs to 15 residues. Trimming removed 5 bases from V and 6 bases from J; junction bases left unmatched: 7. CDR1 is ENHRY, CDR2 SYGVKD, per germline. This entry belongs to a study of siplizumab effects on memory and regulatory T cells. General observations from the study: Mapping to unstimulated subsets was achieved for only a minor fraction of alloreactive clones. Only a minority of proliferating CD4+ or CD8+ clones had an assignable naive or memory phenotype, with roughly 80-96% lacking one. The diversity of naive T cells seemed greater than that of memory cells, and their alloresponse contribution seemed major.

The chain links TRBV10-3 to TRBJ2-1; 10 bases line up with TRBD2. Sequenced input: CD8+ T cells sorted from blood. This sequence was found in a human donor in good health. CDR3 residues: CAISSEASGSNEQFF. In DNA, the CDR3 is TGTGCCATCAGTTCCGAGGCTAGCGGGAGCAATGAGCAGTTCTTC.